This passage covers 14 T cell receptor beta chains from one sample sequenced in a study of T cell changes during pregnancy in multiple sclerosis. Sequenced by immunoSEQ multiplex PCR; TCRdb stores in-frame clones only, minus some. Among 90,000 to 120,000 clones listed, 85% to 95% were seen once. Source: peripheral blood, taken before pregnancy. These receptors were collected from a female donor with multiple sclerosis, enrolled in a pregnancy study.

This sequence joins TRBV5-6 and TRBJ2-7; TRBD2 matches 9 bases. Per germline, CDR1 SGHDT and CDR2 YYEEEE. This CDR3 region has 15 residues. The V and J ends lost 0 bases and 3 bases, in that order; junction bases with no gene match: 4. This chain's CDR3 is CASSLGASGVYEQYF. The CDR3 DNA follows: TGTGCCAGCAGCTTGGGGGCTAGCGGGGTCTACGAGCAGTACTTC.

The rearrangement uses TRBV27 and TRBJ2-1, with 7 bases identical to TRBD1. V shed 1 base and J 9 bases; nucleotides not matched to a gene: 9. This CDR3 contains 15 residues. Germline CDR1 MNHEY, CDR2 SMNVEV (reference sequence). CDR3 protein: CASSLYRGLAVEQFF. The CDR3 nucleotides read TGTGCCAGCAGTTTATACAGGGGTTTGGCGGTTGAGCAGTTCTTC.

On this clone itself: The sample carries other DNA sequences with the same CDR3. V is TRBV7-2 and J is TRBJ2-7; possibly TRBD2 for D (6 bases). CDR1 is SGHTA, CDR2 FQGNSA, per germline. The ends were cut back, 5 bases at V and 3 bases at J, with 14 bases in the middle. The CDR3 runs 14 residues. CDR3 amino acids: CASSPGTGVYEQYF. The CDR3 bases are TGTGCCAGCAGCCCGGGGACTGGAGTCTACGAGCAGTACTTC.

The rearrangement uses TRBV5-4 and TRBJ2-7; tentatively, D is TRBD1 (5 bases). Germline CDR1 and CDR2: SGHNT and YYREEE (reference sequence). CDR3 length equals 13 residues. Trimming pared 0 bases from V and 5 bases from J, leaving 9 bases between. The CDR3 spells CASSLVGQHEQYF. DNA for the CDR3: TGTGCCAGCAGCTTGGTGGGGCAGCACGAGCAGTACTTC.

This chain joins TRBV5-8 and TRBJ1-5; 7 bases are shared with TRBD1. V lost 2 bases, J lost 5 bases, and 7 bases stayed unmatched. The CDR3 has 15 residues. CDR1 and CDR2 (germline): SGHTS, YDEGEE. In DNA form, the CDR3 reads TGTGCCAGCAGCTTACAGGGGCGTAATTATCAGCCCCAGCATTTT. Amino acid sequence: CASSLQGRNYQPQHF.

The chain recombines TRBV19 with TRBJ1-1, with D tentatively TRBD1 (5 bases). Germline CDR1 LNHDA, CDR2 SQIVND (reference sequence). CDR3 length: 14 residues. Deletions cut 7 bases from V and 1 base from J, with 13 bases between. This chain's CDR3 is CASKWGGKNTEAFF. As DNA, the CDR3 is TGTGCCAGTAAGTGGGGCGGGAAGAACACTGAAGCTTTCTTT.

The J gene is TRBJ1-4, the V gene TRBV30, with a weak D call TRBD1 (6 bases). The CDR3 runs 14 residues. Per germline, CDR1 GTSNPN and CDR2 SVGIG (reference sequence). With 0 bases removed from V and 3 bases from J, the gap between germline ends came to 8 bases. This chain's CDR3 is CAWSVQGPNEKLFF. The CDR3 nucleotides read TGTGCCTGGAGTGTACAGGGTCCTAATGAAAAACTGTTTTTT.

The V gene is TRBV19, the J gene TRBJ2-7; TRBD1 aligns across 7 bases. With V trimmed by 5 bases and J by 9 bases, 4 bases remained unmatched. Germline V gives CDR1 LNHDA, CDR2 SQIVND (reference sequence). The CDR3 contains 11 residues. CDR3 DNA: TGTGCCAGTAGTTCCCGGGACAGGCAGTACTTC. Protein: CASSSRDRQYF.

This clone was counted only a few times. The rearrangement uses TRBV7-9 and TRBJ1-2; D gene uncertain. Germline V CDR1 and CDR2: SEHNR, FQNEAQ (reference sequence). The CDR3 extends over 13 amino acids. V gave up 5 bases and J gave up 7 bases, with 14 bases separating them. This chain's CDR3 is CASSQVPGAGYTF. CDR3 nucleotides: TGTGCCAGCAGCCAGGTCCCCGGTGCTGGCTACACCTTC.

The chain has TRBV10-1 and TRBJ1-1; 7 nucleotides agree with TRBD1. The CDR3 runs 15 residues. After removal of 6 bases from V and 0 bases from J, the junction contained 7 bases not matched to a gene. The germline CDR1 and CDR2 sequences are WNHNN and SYGVQD (reference sequence). CDR3: CASSRDSLMNTEAFF. The CDR3 DNA reads TGCGCCAGCAGCCGGGACAGCCTCATGAACACTGAAGCTTTCTTT.

The chain is built from TRBV4-3 and TRBJ2-7; 7 bases agree with TRBD1. CDR3 length: 15 amino acids. The J segment lost 2 bases and the V segment lost 1 base, leaving 5 bases of the junction unmatched. Germline V lookup: CDR1 LGHNA, CDR2 YSLEER. Here the CDR3 DNA reads TGCGCCAGCAGCCAAGGGCCGGGACAGACCTACGAGCAGTACTTC. Residues: CASSQGPGQTYEQYF.

The chain couples TRBV4-2 to TRBJ1-2; D call uncertain. Germline V lookup: CDR1 LGHNA, CDR2 YNFKEQ. The CDR3 extends over 17 amino acids. V was trimmed by 0 bases and J by 0 bases, leaving 14 bases between them. The CDR3 is CASSQDPAGSSNYGYTF. The CDR3 DNA reads TGTGCCAGCAGCCAAGATCCCGCAGGTAGTTCTAACTATGGCTACACCTTC.

The chain employs TRBV5-1 and TRBJ2-7, with D perhaps matching TRBD2 (5 bases). In germline, CDR1 is SGHRS, CDR2 YFSETQ. V lost 4 bases, J lost 4 bases, and 9 bases lay in between. This CDR3 is 12 amino acids long. CDR3: CASSRGSYEQYF. As DNA, the CDR3 is TGCGCCAGCAGCCGAGGGTCGTACGAGCAGTACTTC.

This chain uses TRBV19 with TRBJ2-1; D is unclear. The CDR3 has 12 amino acids. V lost 6 bases and J lost 4, with 7 bases in between. Per the germline V gene, CDR1 is LNHDA and CDR2 is SQIVND (reference sequence). The CDR3 loop is CASSAGYNEQFF. CDR3 nucleotide sequence: TGTGCCAGTAGCGCCGGGTACAATGAGCAGTTCTTC.